The rows below give T cell receptor beta chains drawn from one sample of a study of T-cell memory formation after mild COVID-19. TCRdb fed the 5' RACE reads into MiXCR, producing one record per CDR3 protein. This sample has around 200,000 distinct CDR3 sequences, with 18% found just once. Sequenced material: PBMCs or a T cell subset sorted from them (not recorded which). The receptors were gathered from a man aged 18 to 30 who had mild COVID-19 (a few samples of this study predate the infection). Cell type and time point are not known. Both conserved end residues are part of each CDR3. D genes are given only for firm matches. The size of a clone is reported for some rows only, either as once, few or many, or as a class for expanded clones.

V: TRBV5-6
size: .
J: TRBJ2-4
D: .
CDR3: CASSPGGDIQYF
DNA: TGTGCCAGCAGCCCAGGAGGGGACATTCAGTACTTC

V: TRBV5-6
size: few
J: TRBJ2-5
D: .
CDR3: CASSLVPGETQYF
DNA: TGTGCCAGCAGCTTGGTGCCGGGAGAGACCCAGTACTTC

V: TRBV6-5
size: .
J: TRBJ1-1
D: TRBD1
CDR3: CASSSTGYGTEAFF
DNA: TGTGCCAGCAGTTCGACAGGGTACGGCACTGAAGCTTTCTTT

V: TRBV4-1
size: few
J: TRBJ2-7
D: .
CDR3: CASSQGYYRLRSVDEQYF
DNA: TGCGCCAGCAGCCAAGGTTACTACAGGCTTCGGAGTGTGGACGAGCAGTACTTC

V: TRBV12-3/TRBV12-4
size: .
J: TRBJ2-5
D: TRBD2
CDR3: CASNPSGGSQETQYF
DNA: TGTGCCAGCAATCCGAGCGGGGGATCCCAAGAGACCCAGTACTTC

V: TRBV24-1
size: .
J: TRBJ2-2
D: TRBD2
CDR3: CATSGLAGRTGELFF
DNA: TGTGCCACCAGTGGGCTAGCGGGGCGCACCGGGGAGCTGTTTTTT

V: TRBV7-3
size: .
J: TRBJ2-3
D: TRBD1
CDR3: CASSGTGGSDTQYF
DNA: TGTGCCAGCAGCGGGACAGGGGGCTCAGATACGCAGTATTTT

V: TRBV10-3
size: .
J: TRBJ1-3
D: .
CDR3: CAISEGSGNTIYF
DNA: TGTGCCATCAGTGAGGGCTCTGGAAACACCATATATTTT

V: TRBV7-2
size: few
J: TRBJ1-5
D: TRBD1
CDR3: CASSQDRGWQPQHF
DNA: TGTGCCAGCAGCCAGGACAGGGGGTGGCAGCCCCAGCATTTT

V: TRBV5-1
size: many
J: TRBJ2-3
D: .
CDR3: CASSLAWGNPTDTQYF
DNA: TGCGCCAGCAGCTTGGCCTGGGGAAATCCCACAGATACGCAGTATTTT

V: TRBV2
size: .
J: TRBJ2-3
D: TRBD2
CDR3: CASRQLAGGTDTQYF
DNA: TGTGCCAGCAGACAACTAGCGGGGGGCACAGATACGCAGTATTTT

V: TRBV4-2
size: few
J: TRBJ1-1
D: .
CDR3: CASSQDGQNTEAFF
DNA: TGTGCCAGCAGCCAAGACGGGCAGAACACTGAAGCTTTCTTT

V: TRBV7-2
size: .
J: TRBJ2-7
D: .
CDR3: CASRNTGPYEQYF
DNA: TGTGCCAGCAGGAACACAGGGCCCTACGAGCAGTACTTC

V: TRBV2
size: few
J: TRBJ2-7
D: .
CDR3: CASKGVVSEQYF
DNA: TGTGCCAGCAAGGGAGTGGTCAGCGAGCAGTACTTC

V: TRBV6-2/TRBV6-3
size: .
J: TRBJ1-2
D: .
CDR3: CASSYLQLAPYGYTF
DNA: TGTGCCAGCAGTTACTTGCAGCTCGCCCCCTATGGCTACACCTTC

V: TRBV18
size: .
J: TRBJ1-2
D: .
CDR3: CASSPWGPVYGYTF
DNA: TGTGCCAGCTCACCATGGGGGCCGGTCTATGGCTACACCTTC

V: TRBV6-8
size: few
J: TRBJ1-4
D: .
CDR3: CASSSVKLFF
DNA: TGTGCCAGCAGTTCGGTAAAACTGTTTTTT

V: TRBV10-3
size: .
J: TRBJ2-7
D: .
CDR3: CATRGTVEGEQYF
DNA: TGTGCCACCCGGGGGACGGTTGAGGGAGAGCAGTACTTC

V: TRBV6-6
size: few
J: TRBJ2-1
D: TRBD1
CDR3: CASTNRGGINEQFF
DNA: TGTGCCAGCACCAACAGGGGCGGAATCAATGAGCAGTTCTTC

V: TRBV6-5
size: .
J: TRBJ1-2
D: TRBD1
CDR3: CASSSAGTGGAFAGYTF
DNA: TGTGCCAGCAGTTCGGCCGGGACAGGGGGCGCTTTTGCTGGCTACACCTTC

V: TRBV7-2
size: few
J: TRBJ2-5
D: TRBD2
CDR3: CASSSTSGGKETQYF
DNA: TGTGCCAGCAGCTCGACTAGCGGGGGAAAAGAGACCCAGTACTTC

V: TRBV5-4
size: .
J: TRBJ1-3
D: .
CDR3: CASSLALSGNTIYF
DNA: TGTGCCAGCAGCTTGGCCCTCTCGGGAAACACCATATATTTT

V: TRBV28
size: .
J: TRBJ1-3
D: .
CDR3: CASSLAVRSGNTIYF
DNA: TGTGCCAGCAGTTTGGCGGTCCGCTCTGGAAACACCATATATTTT

V: TRBV28
size: few
J: TRBJ1-1
D: TRBD1
CDR3: CASSLVQGAGAEAFF
DNA: TGTGCCAGCAGTTTAGTTCAGGGGGCGGGAGCTGAAGCTTTCTTT

V: TRBV6-2/TRBV6-3
size: many
J: TRBJ2-5
D: TRBD2
CDR3: CASRTSGGETQYF
DNA: TGTGCCAGCAGGACTAGCGGGGGAGAGACCCAGTACTTC

V: TRBV27
size: few
J: TRBJ1-6
D: TRBD1
CDR3: CASSNRGQHSPLHF
DNA: TGTGCCAGCAGCAACAGGGGACAACATTCACCCCTCCACTTT